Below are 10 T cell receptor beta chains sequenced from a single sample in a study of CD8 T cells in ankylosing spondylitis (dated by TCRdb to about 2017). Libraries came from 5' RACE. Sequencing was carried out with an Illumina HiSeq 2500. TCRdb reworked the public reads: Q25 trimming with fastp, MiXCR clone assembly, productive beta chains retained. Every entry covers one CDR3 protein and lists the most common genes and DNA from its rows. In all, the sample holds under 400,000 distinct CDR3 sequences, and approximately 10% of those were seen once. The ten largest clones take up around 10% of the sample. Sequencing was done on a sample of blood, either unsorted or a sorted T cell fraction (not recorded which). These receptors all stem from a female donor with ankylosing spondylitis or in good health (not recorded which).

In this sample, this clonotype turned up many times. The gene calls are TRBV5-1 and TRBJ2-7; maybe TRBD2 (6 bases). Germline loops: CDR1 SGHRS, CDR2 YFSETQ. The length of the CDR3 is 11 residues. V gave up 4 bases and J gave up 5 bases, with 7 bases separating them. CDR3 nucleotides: TGCGCCAGCAGCCGGGGGAACGAGCAGTACTTC. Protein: CASSRGNEQYF.

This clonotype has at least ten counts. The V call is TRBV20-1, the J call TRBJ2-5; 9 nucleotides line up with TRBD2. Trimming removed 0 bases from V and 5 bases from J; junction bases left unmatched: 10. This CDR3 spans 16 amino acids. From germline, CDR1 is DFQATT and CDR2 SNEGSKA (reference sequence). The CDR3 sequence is CSARDPRGTSFETQYF. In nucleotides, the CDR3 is TGCAGTGCTAGAGATCCCCGCGGGACTAGCTTCGAGACCCAGTACTTC.

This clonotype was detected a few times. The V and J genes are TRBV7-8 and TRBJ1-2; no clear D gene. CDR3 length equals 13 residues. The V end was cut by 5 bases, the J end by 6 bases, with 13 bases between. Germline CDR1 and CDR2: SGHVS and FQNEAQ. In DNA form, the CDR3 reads TGTGCCAGCAGCCCGGGAGGCTCGGATGGCTACACCTTC. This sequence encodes CASSPGGSDGYTF.

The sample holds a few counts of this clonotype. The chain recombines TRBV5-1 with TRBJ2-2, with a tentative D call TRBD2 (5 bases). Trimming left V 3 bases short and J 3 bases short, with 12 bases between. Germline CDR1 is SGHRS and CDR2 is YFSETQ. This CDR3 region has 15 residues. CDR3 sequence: CASSSGVGDTGELFF. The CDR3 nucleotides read TGCGCCAGCAGCTCCGGGGTAGGAGACACCGGGGAGCTGTTTTTT.

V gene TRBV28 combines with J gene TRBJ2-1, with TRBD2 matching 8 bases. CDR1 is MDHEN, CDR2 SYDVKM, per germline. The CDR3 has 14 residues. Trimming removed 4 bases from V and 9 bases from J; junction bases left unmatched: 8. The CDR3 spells CASSSREAIGEQFF. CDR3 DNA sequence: TGTGCCAGCAGTTCGCGGGAGGCCATCGGTGAGCAGTTCTTC.

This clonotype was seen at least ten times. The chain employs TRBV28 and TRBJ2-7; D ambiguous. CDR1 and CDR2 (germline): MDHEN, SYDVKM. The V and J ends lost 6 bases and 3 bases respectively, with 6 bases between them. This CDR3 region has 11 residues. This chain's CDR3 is CASRKRYEQYF. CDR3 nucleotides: TGTGCCAGCAGGAAGCGCTACGAGCAGTACTTC.

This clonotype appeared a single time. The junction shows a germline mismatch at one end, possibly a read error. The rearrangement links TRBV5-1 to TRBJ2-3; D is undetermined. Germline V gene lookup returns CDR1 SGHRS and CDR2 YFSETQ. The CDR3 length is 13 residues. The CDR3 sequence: CGSSSGSTDTQYF. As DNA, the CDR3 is TGCGGCAGCAGCTCTGGAAGCACAGATACGCAGTATTTT.

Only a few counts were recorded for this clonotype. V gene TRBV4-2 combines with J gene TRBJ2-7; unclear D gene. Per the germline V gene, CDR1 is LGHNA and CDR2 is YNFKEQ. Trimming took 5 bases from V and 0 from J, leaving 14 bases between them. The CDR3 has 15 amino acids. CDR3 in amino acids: CASSTGRPYSYEQYF. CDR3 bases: TGTGCCAGCAGCACCGGACGCCCCTACTCCTACGAGCAGTACTTC.

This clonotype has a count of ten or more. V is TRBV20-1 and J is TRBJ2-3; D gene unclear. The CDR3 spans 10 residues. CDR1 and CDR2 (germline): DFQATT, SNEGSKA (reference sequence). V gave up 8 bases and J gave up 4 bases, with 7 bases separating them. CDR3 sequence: CSPAADTQYF. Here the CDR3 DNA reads TGCAGTCCGGCAGCAGATACGCAGTATTTT.

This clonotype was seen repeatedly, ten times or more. The CDR3 protein is CSARDSGGHGNQPQHF. The DNA for the CDR3 is TGCAGTGCTAGAGACTCGGGGGGCCATGGTAATCAGCCCCAGCATTTT. The gene calls are TRBV20-1 and TRBJ1-5; possibly TRBD1 for D (6 bases). The CDR3 loop spans 16 amino acids. Germline-derived CDR1 and CDR2 are DFQATT and SNEGSKA (reference sequence). V was clipped by 0 bases and J by 4 bases, with 16 bases between them.